This T cell receptor beta chain was sequenced in a study of OX40 agonist ivuxolimab in advanced cancers. Study results and limitations: Dose levels from 0.1 to 3.0 mg/kg saw CD4+ and CD8+ blood T cells expand clonally by week 6. The study found among the lowest clonal expansion in partial responders at 0.1-3.0 mg/kg.

Points on this clone: Its antigen is unknown.

Germline loops: CDR1 MGHRA, CDR2 YSYEKL. The CDR3 is 17 residues long. Assay used: immunoSEQ multiplex PCR; TCRdb lists only in-frame clones, some missing. The sample lists about 73,000 clones; roughly 90% were seen once. Sequenced here: CD4+ or CD8+ T cells sorted from blood, sampled in a trial of the OX40 agonist ivuxolimab. This receptor was obtained from an adult with an advanced solid tumor such as melanoma, head and neck, liver or kidney cancer. V gene TRBV4-1 combines with J gene TRBJ2-5; possibly TRBD2 for D (6 bases). The tail of the sequence fits TRBJ2-7 better, so the J call may be wrong. Here the CDR3 reads CASSLATASERVYEQYF. Written as DNA, the CDR3 is TGCGCCAGCAGCCTCGCCACGGCTAGCGAGAGGGTCTACGAGCAGTACTTC.